This T cell receptor (beta chain) was captured by sequencing in a study of T cells after yellow fever vaccination. A 5'RACE template-switching step, the method used to make TCR cDNA, added a universal primer site and UMIs. TCRdb ran MiXCR on the 5' RACE reads and lists one entry per CDR3 protein. The table records about 49,000 distinct CDR3 sequences, roughly 7.4% of them present only once. This clonotype was recorded many times. Germline V gives CDR1 SGHAT, CDR2 FQNNGV. Trimming removed 5 bases from V and 0 bases from J, with 11 bases in between. The CDR3 is made up of 15 amino acids. The chain combines TRBV11-2 with TRBJ2-1; the D is unclear. This sample comprised CD8+ T cells sorted from PBMCs, obtained less than 18 days after the first yellow fever vaccination. The source of this sequence is a young man who received the YFV17D yellow fever vaccine. The CDR3 region is CASSRDGSSYNEQFF. The CDR3 DNA reads as TGTGCCAGCAGCCGAGATGGAAGCTCCTACAATGAGCAGTTCTTC.